A selection of T cell receptor beta chains follows, all from one sample in a study of cytomegalovirus exposure and HLA in healthy donors. This table comes from immunoSEQ multiplex PCR, and its TCRdb copy is limited to in-frame clones, with some not included. The sample has under 150,000 clones, about three quarters seen once. Sequencing input: PBMCs. The receptors derive from a woman in her 30s in good health and CMV-seropositive. The CDR3 runs from the conserved cysteine through the conserved F or W. The D gene is left open where the match is weak. Where a row states a size, it is once, few, many or the class of an expanded clone; other rows omit it.

CDR3 length: 15; J gene: TRBJ1-3; clone size: once; V gene: TRBV4-3; D gene: .; CDR3 protein: CASSQGRSSGNTIYF; CDR3 DNA: TGCGCCAGCAGCCAAGGTCGGTCCTCTGGAAACACCATATATTTT
CDR3 length: 14; J gene: TRBJ2-2; clone size: .; V gene: TRBV6-5; D gene: .; CDR3 protein: CASRPGGRTGELFF; CDR3 DNA: TGTGCCAGCCGACCCGGGGGACGAACCGGGGAGCTGTTTTTT
CDR3 length: 14; J gene: TRBJ2-4; clone size: .; V gene: TRBV4-1; D gene: .; CDR3 protein: CASSPPGKKNIQYF; CDR3 DNA: TGCGCCAGCAGCCCCCCGGGAAAGAAAAACATTCAGTACTTC
CDR3 length: 15; J gene: TRBJ2-3; clone size: .; V gene: TRBV6-1; D gene: .; CDR3 protein: CASSGSGASTDTQYF; CDR3 DNA: TGTGCCAGCAGCGGGAGTGGGGCTAGCACAGATACGCAGTATTTT
CDR3 length: 13; J gene: TRBJ1-4; clone size: .; V gene: TRBV19; D gene: TRBD1; CDR3 protein: CACLGGGSEKLFF; CDR3 DNA: TGTGCCTGTCTCGGAGGGGGCAGTGAAAAACTGTTTTTT
CDR3 length: 16; J gene: TRBJ2-3; clone size: .; V gene: TRBV5-1; D gene: TRBD2; CDR3 protein: CASSWLAGRGTDTQYF; CDR3 DNA: TGCGCCAGCAGCTGGCTAGCGGGTCGGGGCACAGATACGCAGTATTTT
CDR3 length: 14; J gene: TRBJ2-2; clone size: .; V gene: TRBV5-1; D gene: .; CDR3 protein: CASSLRANTGELFF; CDR3 DNA: TGCGCCAGCAGCCTCAGGGCGAACACCGGGGAGCTGTTTTTT
CDR3 length: 14; J gene: TRBJ1-6; clone size: .; V gene: TRBV6-5; D gene: .; CDR3 protein: CASSPQVYNSPLHF; CDR3 DNA: TGTGCCAGCAGTCCACAGGTTTATAATTCACCCCTCCACTTT
CDR3 length: 14; J gene: TRBJ1-1; clone size: .; V gene: TRBV18; D gene: TRBD1; CDR3 protein: CASSPGQGYTEAFF; CDR3 DNA: TGTGCCAGCTCACCGGGACAGGGTTACACTGAAGCTTTCTTT
CDR3 length: 14; J gene: TRBJ2-5; clone size: once; V gene: TRBV5-6; D gene: .; CDR3 protein: CASSYRGAVETQYF; CDR3 DNA: TGTGCCAGCAGCTACCGGGGGGCCGTAGAGACCCAGTACTTC
CDR3 length: 11; J gene: TRBJ1-2; clone size: .; V gene: TRBV28; D gene: .; CDR3 protein: CASSQGYGYTF; CDR3 DNA: TGTGCCAGCAGTCAGGGCTATGGCTACACCTTC
CDR3 length: 13; J gene: TRBJ2-5; clone size: .; V gene: TRBV15; D gene: .; CDR3 protein: CATSRDTGETQYF; CDR3 DNA: TGTGCCACCAGCAGAGATACAGGAGAGACCCAGTACTTC
CDR3 length: 19; J gene: TRBJ2-2; clone size: .; V gene: TRBV28; D gene: TRBD2; CDR3 protein: CASSFLRGNQAGRGGELFF; CDR3 DNA: TGTGCCAGCAGTTTCCTACGGGGGAACCAAGCTGGGAGGGGCGGGGAGCTGTTTTTT
CDR3 length: 18; J gene: TRBJ2-5; clone size: .; V gene: TRBV28; D gene: .; CDR3 protein: CASSFSLMVAEIIETQYF; CDR3 DNA: TGTGCCAGCAGCTTTTCCCTCATGGTAGCAGAAATAATTGAGACCCAGTACTTC
CDR3 length: 16; J gene: TRBJ2-1; clone size: .; V gene: TRBV11-2; D gene: TRBD2; CDR3 protein: CASSPWTSGGWDEQFF; CDR3 DNA: TGTGCCAGCAGCCCCTGGACTAGCGGGGGGTGGGATGAGCAGTTCTTC
CDR3 length: 13; J gene: TRBJ2-3; clone size: .; V gene: TRBV6-1; D gene: TRBD1; CDR3 protein: CASTNRGIDTQYF; CDR3 DNA: TGTGCCAGCACGAACAGGGGGATTGATACGCAGTATTTT
CDR3 length: 14; J gene: TRBJ1-2; clone size: .; V gene: TRBV5-1; D gene: TRBD1; CDR3 protein: CASSLEGQGFGYTF; CDR3 DNA: TGCGCCAGCAGCTTGGAGGGACAGGGATTTGGCTACACCTTC
CDR3 length: 14; J gene: TRBJ1-1; clone size: .; V gene: TRBV25-1; D gene: TRBD1; CDR3 protein: CASSAGQGLTEAFF; CDR3 DNA: TGTGCCAGCAGTGCGGGACAGGGGCTTACTGAAGCTTTCTTT
CDR3 length: 16; J gene: TRBJ1-2; clone size: .; V gene: TRBV7-2; D gene: .; CDR3 protein: CASSLIGKRPIGGYTF; CDR3 DNA: TGTGCCAGCAGCTTAATAGGAAAGCGTCCAATCGGTGGCTACACCTTC
CDR3 length: 14; J gene: TRBJ1-1; clone size: few; V gene: TRBV19; D gene: .; CDR3 protein: CASSILGGHTEAFF; CDR3 DNA: TGTGCCAGTAGTATTTTGGGGGGGCACACTGAAGCTTTCTTT
CDR3 length: 15; J gene: TRBJ1-6; clone size: .; V gene: TRBV5-4; D gene: .; CDR3 protein: CASSPQGALNSPLHF; CDR3 DNA: TGTGCCAGCAGCCCACAGGGAGCGCTTAATTCACCCCTCCACTTT
CDR3 length: 19; J gene: TRBJ2-2; clone size: .; V gene: TRBV2; D gene: TRBD1; CDR3 protein: CASSEGLHKGGRNTGELFF; CDR3 DNA: TGTGCCAGCAGTGAAGGCCTTCATAAAGGGGGCCGAAACACCGGGGAGCTGTTTTTT
CDR3 length: 14; J gene: TRBJ2-5; clone size: .; V gene: TRBV11-2; D gene: TRBD2; CDR3 protein: CASSLVGRGETQYF; CDR3 DNA: TGTGCCAGCAGCTTAGTAGGGAGGGGAGAGACCCAGTACTTC
CDR3 length: 15; J gene: TRBJ1-2; clone size: .; V gene: TRBV28; D gene: .; CDR3 protein: CASTPLDRTYTGYTF; CDR3 DNA: TGTGCCAGCACTCCCCTCGACAGGACCTATACCGGCTACACCTTC
CDR3 length: 14; J gene: TRBJ2-7; clone size: once; V gene: TRBV7-2; D gene: TRBD1; CDR3 protein: CASSRDRGPYEQYF; CDR3 DNA: TGTGCCAGCAGCCGGGACAGGGGACCCTACGAGCAGTACTTC
CDR3 length: 16; J gene: TRBJ1-4; clone size: .; V gene: TRBV4-1; D gene: TRBD1; CDR3 protein: CASSQVQGVTNEKLFF; CDR3 DNA: TGCGCCAGCAGCCAAGTCCAGGGGGTAACTAATGAAAAACTGTTTTTT
CDR3 length: 15; J gene: TRBJ1-4; clone size: .; V gene: TRBV9; D gene: .; CDR3 protein: CASSETVATNEKLFF; CDR3 DNA: TGTGCCAGCAGCGAGACAGTAGCAACTAATGAAAAACTGTTTTTT